What follows describes a single T cell receptor (beta chain). Its antigen remains unidentified. This entry comes from a study of T cell responses to AZD1222 COVID-19 vaccine. General study results and limits: Seropositive AZD1222 recipients at baseline numbered only five or six.

Assay: immunoSEQ multiplex PCR; the TCRdb copy retains only in-frame clones and omits some. The table includes 150,000 to 200,000 clones, about nine tenths detected once. CDR3 size: 14 residues. CDR1 and CDR2 (germline): LNHDA, SQIVND (reference sequence). Trimming took off 5 bases at V and 6 bases at J, with 16 bases between the two ends. The sequence was obtained from an adult in good health. This specimen consisted of peripheral blood, obtained on day 0 of AZD1222 vaccination. The chain links TRBV19 to TRBJ1-2; tentatively, D is TRBD1 (5 bases). CDR3 sequence: CASSAPGVVDGYTF. The CDR3 DNA follows: TGTGCCAGTAGTGCCCCGGGGGTAGTGGATGGCTACACCTTC.